This T cell receptor (beta chain) was captured by sequencing in a study of T-cell memory formation after mild COVID-19. Broader study findings: Clones from the second wave (peaking day 37) had unconfirmed SARS-CoV-2 specificity. A balance of CD4 and CD8 characterized clones contracting day 15 to 85, whereas later expanders leaned CD4+.

TCRdb called the 5' RACE reads again in MiXCR, with one record for every CDR3 protein. The table shows some 290,000 distinct CDR3 sequences, with 15% to 20% occurring only once. Note on this clonotype: Antigen: not known.

V shed 3 bases and J shed 4 bases, with 7 bases lying between them. The CDR3 runs to 12 residues. CDR1 and CDR2 (germline): SGHTA, FQGNSA. The clonotype was recovered from a man between 18 and 29 years old who had mild COVID-19 (a few samples of this study predate the infection). Cell type and time point are not known. The chain links TRBV7-2 to TRBJ2-7; D is unresolved. Sequenced sample: PBMCs or a T cell subset sorted from them (not recorded which). CDR3 DNA: TGTGCCAGCAGCTTCGGCCTATACGAGCAGTACTTC. Translation gives CASSFGLYEQYF.